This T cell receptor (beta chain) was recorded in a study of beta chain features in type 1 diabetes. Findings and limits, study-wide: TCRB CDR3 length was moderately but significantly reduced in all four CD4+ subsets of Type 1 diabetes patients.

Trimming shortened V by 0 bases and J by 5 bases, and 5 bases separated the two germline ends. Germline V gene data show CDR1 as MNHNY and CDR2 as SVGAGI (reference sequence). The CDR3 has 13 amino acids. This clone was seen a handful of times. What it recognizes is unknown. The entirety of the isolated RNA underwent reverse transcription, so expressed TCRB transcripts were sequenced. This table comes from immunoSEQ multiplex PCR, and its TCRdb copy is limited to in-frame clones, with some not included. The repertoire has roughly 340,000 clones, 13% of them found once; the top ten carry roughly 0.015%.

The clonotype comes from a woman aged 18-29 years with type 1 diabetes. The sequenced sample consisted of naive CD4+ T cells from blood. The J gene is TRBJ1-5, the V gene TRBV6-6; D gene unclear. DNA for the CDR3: TGTGCCAGCAGTTACTCCGAGTATCAGCCCCAGCATTTT. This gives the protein CASSYSEYQPQHF.